This T cell receptor (beta chain) was captured in a study of blood T cells in healthy people across ages. Broader study findings: Per-million-T-cell TCR beta diversity fell roughly linearly with age.

Healthy Caucasian individuals from Russia aged about 6 to 90 served as donors. Alongside a J-beta primer mix, a sample-barcoded 5' primer served in a second PCR lasting 7 to 11 cycles. Every molecule of cDNA carried a tag from a template-switch adaptor with 12 random nucleotides. TCRdb reprocessed the 5' RACE reads with MiXCR, giving one entry per CDR3 protein. The sample consists of more than 800,000 distinct CDR3 sequences, less than 35% of them appearing once. The CDR3 consists of 15 residues. Trimming removed 5 bases at V and 7 bases at J, with 21 bases between. Regarding this clonotype: The antigen remains undetermined. A much larger clone lies a single base off, so this may be a read error.

Sequencing was done on a sample of blood. The rearrangement links TRBV12-3 or TRBV12-4 to TRBJ2-7; D perhaps matches TRBD2 (5 bases). The origin of this receptor is a woman of 80 years or more in good health. CDR3 sequence reads: CASSRRTGQYNEQYF. The CDR3, as DNA: TGTGCCAGCAGTCGTCGGACTGGGCAATACAATGAGCAGTACTTC.